This passage covers 3 T cell receptor beta chains from one sample sequenced in a study of blood T cell repertoires in COVID-19. Using immunoSEQ multiplex PCR, the repertoire was profiled, and TCRdb retains in-frame clones only, with some absent. The data contain around 300,000 clones, 85% of them singletons. Sequenced: PBMCs or T cells enriched from blood (not recorded which). The receptors come from a woman aged 45 to 65 who had recovered from COVID-19.

This chain joins TRBV4-1 and TRBJ2-7; 10 nucleotides align to TRBD2. J gave up 3 bases and V 0 bases, and 11 bases lay outside the gene matches. The germline V gene has CDR1 MGHRA and CDR2 YSYEKL. The CDR3 sequence is 18 residues long. The CDR3 reads CASSQDFLAGARFYEQYF. The CDR3 DNA is TGCGCCAGCAGCCAAGATTTCCTAGCGGGGGCCCGTTTCTACGAGCAGTACTTC.

The chain carries TRBV7-2 and TRBJ1-5; 7 bases match TRBD1. This CDR3 has 15 residues. V was pared by 4 bases and J by 4 bases, with 7 bases of the junction left unmatched. The germline V gene encodes CDR1 SGHTA and CDR2 FQGNSA. The CDR3 here is CASSYTGAENQPQHF. The DNA of the CDR3 is TGTGCCAGCAGCTACACAGGGGCGGAGAATCAGCCCCAGCATTTT.

This clone was seen a single time. The chain couples TRBV19 to TRBJ1-1, with TRBD1 matching 7 bases. Germline V lookup: CDR1 LNHDA, CDR2 SQIVND (reference sequence). CDR3 length: 15 residues. J lost 5 bases, V lost 1 base, and 7 bases had no gene match. The CDR3 sequence is CASSIGTGALTEAFF. In DNA form, the CDR3 reads TGTGCCAGTAGTATAGGAACAGGGGCGTTGACTGAAGCTTTCTTT.